One and the same sample provided the 10 T cell receptor beta chains below, sequenced in a study of shared clonotypes between healthy human individuals. Using immunoSEQ multiplex PCR, the repertoire was profiled, and TCRdb retains in-frame clones only, with some absent. The sample carries 950,000 to 1,100,000 clones, roughly 80% recorded once. Sequenced input: memory CD4+ T cells sorted from blood. The subset: CD45RA-negative fraction. These receptors were collected from a man aged 18 to 29 in good health.

The chain uses TRBV4-3 and TRBJ2-7; 11 bases align to TRBD2. The CDR3 consists of 19 residues. Germline CDR1 reads LGHNA; CDR2 reads YSLEER. J gave up 7 bases and V 1 base, and 18 bases lay outside the gene matches. Here the CDR3 DNA reads TGCGCCAGCAGCCAAGTCCCCCCAGGGCTAGCGGGAGGAGGGGGGGAGCAGTACTTC. Amino acids: CASSQVPPGLAGGGGEQYF.

The CDR3 DNA reads TGTGCCAGCAGCGCTAGCGGGGGGCCCACTGTGTATTTT. It specifies CASSASGGPTVYF. The V call is TRBV9, the J call TRBJ2-3; TRBD2 matches 11 bases. The J segment lost 14 bases and the V segment lost 3 bases, leaving 8 bases of the junction unmatched. CDR3 length: 13 residues. Germline loops: CDR1 SGDLS, CDR2 YYNGEE.

Details on this clone: One base separates it from a far larger clone, so it is likely a read error. V usage is TRBV7-2 and J usage is TRBJ1-2; 9 bases match TRBD1. Germline V gene data show CDR1 as SGHTA and CDR2 as FQGNSA. The CDR3 is made up of 14 amino acids. V gave up 5 bases and J gave up 3 bases; unmatched junction bases: 4. CDR3 loop: CASSTGTGYYGYTF. The CDR3 DNA reads TGTGCCAGCAGCACCGGGACAGGGTACTATGGCTACACCTTC. Using reference TRBV7-2 and TRBJ1-2 for the parts outside the CDR3, the full variable domain is GAGVSQSPSNKVTEKGKDVELRCDPISGHTALYWYRQSLGQGLEFLIYFQGNSAPDKSGLPSDRFSAERTGGSVSTLTIQRTQQEDSAVYLCASSTGTGYYGYTFGSGTRLTVV.

Concerning this clone itself: Other nucleotide sequences from this sample produce the same CDR3. This chain links TRBV30 with TRBJ2-1; TRBD2 aligns across 8 bases. Germline values: CDR1 GTSNPN, CDR2 SVGIG (reference sequence). The V and J ends lost 0 bases and 2 bases, in that order; junction bases with no gene match: 0. This CDR3 spans 14 amino acids. This CDR3 reads CAWSVAGAYNEQFF. DNA of the CDR3: TGTGCCTGGAGTGTAGCGGGGGCCTACAATGAGCAGTTCTTC.

This clone has a handful of counts. The sample has other DNA sequences that encode this CDR3 too. The chain couples TRBV5-1 to TRBJ1-1; tentative D call: TRBD1 (6 bases). V lost 4 bases and J lost 2, with 12 bases in between. CDR3 length: 14 amino acids. Germline CDR1 reads SGHRS; CDR2 reads YFSETQ. This chain's CDR3 is CASSPEGGNTEAFF. The CDR3 region has the DNA TGCGCCAGCAGCCCCGAGGGGGGTAACACTGAAGCTTTCTTT.

This clone was observed a handful of times. The CDR3 spells CASSEAGAGSPLHF. CDR3 DNA sequence: TGTGCCAGCAGTGAAGCAGGGGCCGGGTCACCCCTCCACTTT. The chain uses TRBV25-1 and TRBJ1-6; D is perhaps TRBD1 (6 bases). CDR3 length: 14 residues. V was trimmed by 2 bases and J by 10 bases, leaving 12 bases between them. Germline V gene sequence: CDR1 MGHDK, CDR2 SYGVNS.

The rearrangement uses TRBV21-1 and TRBJ1-2. TRBV21-1 is described as a pseudogene. This CDR3 contains 18 residues. This chain's CDR3 is CASSKTPLRGAESHGYTF. The CDR3 DNA sequence: TGTGCCAGCAGCAAAACCCCCCTCCGGGGCGCCGAATCGCATGGCTACACCTTC.

This clone occurred a few times. The same CDR3 is also encoded by other DNA sequences in this sample. V is TRBV7-2 and J is TRBJ2-7; 9 bases line up with TRBD2. The germline gives CDR1 SGHTA, CDR2 FQGNSA. V dropped 2 bases and J dropped 1; count of bases not matched to a gene: 0. This CDR3 spans 14 amino acids. CDR3 residues: CASSLLAGSYEQYF. The CDR3 DNA sequence: TGTGCCAGCAGCTTACTAGCGGGGTCCTACGAGCAGTACTTC.

The J gene is TRBJ2-7, the V gene TRBV10-1; 9 nucleotides match TRBD2. V shed 2 bases and J 3 bases; nucleotides not matched to a gene: 5. The CDR3 totals 15 residues. Germline values: CDR1 WNHNN, CDR2 SYGVQD (reference sequence). The CDR3: CASSEASGALYEQYF. For the CDR3, the DNA is TGCGCCAGCAGTGAGGCTAGCGGGGCACTCTACGAGCAGTACTTC.

This clone was observed many times. The chain joins TRBV30 to TRBJ1-4, with D possibly being TRBD1 (5 bases). Germline CDR1 GTSNPN, CDR2 SVGIG (reference sequence). The V gene lost 0 bases and the J gene lost 12 bases, with 8 bases spanning the gap. This CDR3 region has 11 residues. The CDR3 is CAWSVGGQLFF. CDR3 bases: TGTGCCTGGAGTGTGGGGGGACAACTGTTTTTT.